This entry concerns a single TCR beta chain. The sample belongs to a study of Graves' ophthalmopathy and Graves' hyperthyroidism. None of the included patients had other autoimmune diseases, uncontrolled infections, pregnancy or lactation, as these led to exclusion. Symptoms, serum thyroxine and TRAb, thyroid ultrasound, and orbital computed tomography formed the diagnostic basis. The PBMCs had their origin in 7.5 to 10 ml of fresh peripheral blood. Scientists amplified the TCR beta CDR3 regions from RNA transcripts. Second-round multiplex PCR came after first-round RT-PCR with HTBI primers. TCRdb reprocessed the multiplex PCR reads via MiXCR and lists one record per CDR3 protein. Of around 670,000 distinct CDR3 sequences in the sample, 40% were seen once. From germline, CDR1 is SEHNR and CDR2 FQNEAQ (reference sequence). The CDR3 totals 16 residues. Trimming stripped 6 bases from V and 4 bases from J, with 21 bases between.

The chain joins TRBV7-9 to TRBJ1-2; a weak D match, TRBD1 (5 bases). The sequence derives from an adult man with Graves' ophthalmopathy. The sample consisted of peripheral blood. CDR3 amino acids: CASSPTPGLFSYGYTF. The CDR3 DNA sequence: TGTGCCAGCAGTCCTACCCCAGGGTTGTTTTCCTATGGCTACACCTTC.